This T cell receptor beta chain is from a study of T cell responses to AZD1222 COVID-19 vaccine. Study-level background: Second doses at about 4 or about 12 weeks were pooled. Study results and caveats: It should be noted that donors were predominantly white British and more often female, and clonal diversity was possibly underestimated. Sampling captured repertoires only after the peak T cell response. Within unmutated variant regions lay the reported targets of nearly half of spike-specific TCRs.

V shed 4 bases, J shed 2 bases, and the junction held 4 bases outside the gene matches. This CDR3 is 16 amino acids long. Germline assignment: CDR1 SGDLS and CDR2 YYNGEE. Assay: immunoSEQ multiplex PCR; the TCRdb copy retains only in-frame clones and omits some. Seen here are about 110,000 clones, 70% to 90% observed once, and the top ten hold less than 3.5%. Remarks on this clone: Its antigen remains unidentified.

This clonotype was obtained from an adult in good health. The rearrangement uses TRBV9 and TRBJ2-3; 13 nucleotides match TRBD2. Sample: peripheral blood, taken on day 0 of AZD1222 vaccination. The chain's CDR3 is CASSLGLAGTTDTQYF. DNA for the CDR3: TGTGCCAGCAGCTTGGGACTAGCGGGGACCACAGATACGCAGTATTTT.